This T cell receptor beta chain derives from a study of blood T cell repertoires in COVID-19. Overall study: Samples came from the United States, Italy and Spain, spanning acute and convalescent COVID-19. Sample material is recorded as cDNA or gDNA derived from T cells, B-cell-depleted T cells, or PBMCs.

Original analysis: Amplified reference gene primers provided the basis for estimating nucleated cell counts. Method: immunoSEQ multiplex PCR; TCRdb's copy keeps in-frame clones and lacks some. V, J and clone size are those of that table, while D and trimming were read from the DNA. Here the sample spans 100,000 to 150,000 clones, about 70% being singletons. It was during active infection that Seattle patients were enrolled and then longitudinally followed. This CDR3 is built from 16 residues. V was clipped by 3 bases and J by 5 bases; unmatched bases: 8. Germline V gene data show CDR1 as KGHSH and CDR2 as LQKENI.

The V call is TRBV18, the J call TRBJ2-3, with 10 nucleotides matching TRBD1. The sample comprised peripheral blood. The origin of this receptor is a man of 80 years or more with COVID-19, enrolled during active disease. The CDR3 reads CASSPSGQGEGDTQYF. The CDR3 region has the DNA TGTGCCAGCTCACCTTCTGGACAGGGGGAAGGAGATACGCAGTATTTT.